Presented here are 30 T cell receptor beta chains from one specimen sequenced in a study of blood T cell repertoires in COVID-19. This table comes from immunoSEQ multiplex PCR, and its TCRdb copy is limited to in-frame clones, with some not included. The sample yields about 310,000 clones, around nine tenths seen once. Source material: PBMCs or T cells enriched from blood (not recorded which). The receptors derive from a woman aged 25 to 39 who had recovered from COVID-19.

The chain recombines TRBV29-1 with TRBJ2-3; perhaps TRBD2 as D (5 bases). The V gene lost 6 bases and the J gene lost 1 base, with 11 bases spanning the gap. Per germline, CDR1 SQVTM and CDR2 ANQGSEA. The length of the CDR3 is 13 residues. CDR3 loop: CSVQRIRTDTQYF. The CDR3 bases are TGCAGCGTACAGCGGATACGCACAGATACGCAGTATTTT.

V gene TRBV6-4 combines with J gene TRBJ2-3; 8 bases agree with TRBD2. The CDR3 runs to 16 residues. Losses at the gene ends were 3 bases for V and 0 bases for J; bases not matched to a gene: 5. Per the germline V gene, CDR1 is MRHNA and CDR2 is SNTAGT. This chain's CDR3 is CASSEEAGGSTDTQYF. The CDR3 DNA sequence: TGTGCCAGCAGTGAGGAGGCGGGAGGTAGCACAGATACGCAGTATTTT.

This chain joins TRBV30 and TRBJ1-5; D is perhaps TRBD1 (6 bases). This CDR3 has 16 amino acids. Germline V gives CDR1 GTSNPN, CDR2 SVGIG (reference sequence). V shed 0 bases and J shed 5 bases, with 17 bases lying between them. For the CDR3, the DNA is TGTGCCTGGAGTGTATTTGGGACCCAGGGGTATCAGCCCCAGCATTTT. It specifies CAWSVFGTQGYQPQHF.

The chain has TRBV30 and TRBJ1-4, with a possible D match to TRBD1 (6 bases). This CDR3 is 16 amino acids long. Germline V lookup: CDR1 GTSNPN, CDR2 SVGIG (reference sequence). The ends were cut back, 5 bases at V and 5 bases at J, with 21 bases in the middle. The CDR3, as DNA: TGTGCCTGGGGTCAACCGGGACACATAGTGAATGAAAAACTGTTTTTT. Translation gives CAWGQPGHIVNEKLFF. Drawing the rest from reference TRBV30 and TRBJ1-4, the complete variable domain is SQTIHQWPATLVQPVGSPLSLECTVEGTSNPNLYWYRQAAGRGLQLLFYSVGIGQISSEVPQNLSASRPQDRQFILSSKKLLLSDSGFYLCAWGQPGHIVNEKLFFGSGTQLSVL.

The chain links TRBV3-1 (or the pseudogene TRBV3-2) to TRBJ1-2; D not certain. V lost 4 bases and J 4 bases, leaving 13 bases between the germline ends. CDR1 and CDR2 (germline): LGHDT, YNNKEL (reference sequence). CDR3 length equals 14 residues. The CDR3 DNA reads TGTGCCAGCAGCCCAGAGGCGGCCGGCTATGGCTACACCTTC. Protein sequence: CASSPEAAGYGYTF.

The J gene is TRBJ2-7, the V gene TRBV19; maybe TRBD2 (6 bases). Germline V gene data show CDR1 as LNHDA and CDR2 as SQIVND (reference sequence). The CDR3 is 14 amino acids. V was pared by 7 bases and J by 12 bases, with 25 bases between. The CDR3: CASTPSRGGRETYF. The CDR3 region has the DNA TGTGCCAGTACTCCCAGCCGGGGAGGACGGGAGACGTACTTC.

This clone was found once. This chain uses TRBV24-1 with TRBJ1-4, with no clear D. With 1 base removed from V and 7 bases from J, the gap between germline ends came to 12 bases. The CDR3 totals 15 residues. In germline, CDR1 is KGHDR, CDR2 SFDVKD. CDR3 in amino acids: CATSDFKGGGEKLFF. CDR3 DNA sequence: TGTGCCACCAGTGATTTTAAGGGAGGAGGTGAAAAACTGTTTTTT.

The CDR3 nucleotides are TGTGCCAGCAGCTTGGACCCGGGACAGGGTACGGAGCCCCAGCATTTT. This sequence encodes CASSLDPGQGTEPQHF. This chain joins TRBV5-5 and TRBJ1-5; TRBD1 aligns across 9 bases. Trimming took 0 bases from V and 8 from J; bases not matched to a gene: 9. From germline, CDR1 is SGHKS and CDR2 YYEKEE (reference sequence). The CDR3 sequence is 16 residues long.

The V and J genes are TRBV7-9 and TRBJ2-7; weak D call: TRBD1 (6 bases). The CDR3 loop spans 14 amino acids. Germline values: CDR1 SEHNR, CDR2 FQNEAQ (reference sequence). Trimming left V 5 bases short and J 4 bases short, with 15 bases between. CDR3 sequence (DNA): TGTGCCAGCAGCCAGCACGGACAGATGTACGAGCAGTACTTC. This codes for CASSQHGQMYEQYF.

This chain connects TRBV18 to TRBJ2-2; possible D gene TRBD1, 6 bases. Per the germline V gene, CDR1 is KGHSH and CDR2 is LQKENI. This CDR3 is 14 amino acids long. V dropped 5 bases and J dropped 6 bases, with 13 bases sitting between them. This CDR3 reads CASSATGRSGELFF. CDR3 DNA sequence: TGTGCCAGCTCAGCAACAGGGAGATCCGGGGAGCTGTTTTTT.

The chain joins TRBV18 to TRBJ1-5, with unresolved D. Trimming stripped 1 base from V and 6 bases from J, with 7 bases between. CDR3 length: 13 amino acids. Germline lookup yields CDR1 KGHSH and CDR2 LQKENI. The CDR3 DNA reads as TGTGCCAGCTCACCACGCGCCGGTCAGCCCCAGCATTTT. This gives the protein CASSPRAGQPQHF.

The chain links TRBV5-4 to TRBJ2-2; weak D call: TRBD2 (7 bases). Germline-derived CDR1 and CDR2 are SGHNT and YYREEE (reference sequence). The CDR3 has 14 residues. V gave up 3 bases and J gave up 17 bases, with 23 bases separating them. The CDR3 here is CASSWRGGYTFFFF. The CDR3 DNA reads TGTGCCAGCAGCTGGAGGGGGGGGTATACCTTCTTTTTTTTT.

This sequence joins TRBV12-5 and TRBJ1-1; TRBD1 is a possible D gene (6 bases). Trimming removed 4 bases at V and 0 bases at J, with 9 bases between. Germline values: CDR1 LGHNT, CDR2 FRNRAP. The CDR3 sequence is 14 residues long. CDR3 DNA sequence: TGTGCTAGTGGTTCTGGACAGTTGAACACTGAAGCTTTCTTT. It translates to CASGSGQLNTEAFF.

The chain recombines TRBV27 with TRBJ1-2, with 8 bases that match TRBD1. The V segment lost 5 bases and the J segment 8 bases; nucleotides outside the gene matches: 7. Germline V gene data show CDR1 as MNHEY and CDR2 as SMNVEV (reference sequence). CDR3 size: 13 residues. The CDR3 loop is CASSRGTGIGYTF. CDR3 sequence (DNA): TGTGCCAGCAGTCGAGGGACAGGCATCGGCTACACCTTC.

The genes are TRBV12-5 and TRBJ1-5, with 7 bases matching TRBD1. From germline, CDR1 is LGHNT and CDR2 FRNRAP. CDR3 size: 17 residues. V shed 1 base and J 4 bases; nucleotides not matched to a gene: 10. CDR3 coding DNA: TGTGCTAGTGGTTTGGGGGGCCGGGACAGTAAAAATCAGCCCCAGCATTTT. Its translation is CASGLGGRDSKNQPQHF.

V and J are TRBV12-5 and TRBJ1-5, with 9 bases fitting TRBD1. Per germline, CDR1 LGHNT and CDR2 FRNRAP. V dropped 6 bases and J dropped 6; count of bases not matched to a gene: 3. The CDR3 totals 13 residues. The CDR3 DNA is TGTGCTAGTGGACAGGGGGCCGGTCAGCCCCAGCATTTT. Its protein is CASGQGAGQPQHF.

Comment on this clone: Other nucleotide sequences from this sample produce the same CDR3. This rearrangement joins TRBV2 to TRBJ1-1; the D gene is possibly TRBD1 (6 bases). CDR3 size: 14 residues. The V end lost 4 bases, the J end lost 5 bases, and 14 bases lay between the germline ends. Germline V lookup: CDR1 SNHLY, CDR2 FYNNEI. DNA of the CDR3: TGTGCCAGCAGTGTACAGGGCGGCTGGACTGAAGCTTTCTTT. Translated: CASSVQGGWTEAFF.

The rearrangement joins TRBV14 to TRBJ2-6; D possibly corresponds to TRBD2 (5 bases). V lost 1 base and J lost 2, with 9 bases in between. Germline CDR1 SGHDN, CDR2 FVKESK. The CDR3 extends over 16 amino acids. The DNA of the CDR3 is TGTGCCAGCAGCCAAGGGGGAGAGCCTGGGGCCAACGTCCTGACTTTC. This translates into CASSQGGEPGANVLTF.

The J gene is TRBJ1-2, the V gene TRBV14; 11 positions agree with TRBD1. This CDR3 has 15 amino acids. Looked up from germline, CDR1 is SGHDN and CDR2 is FVKESK. The ends lost 1 base at V and 4 bases at J; junction bases unmatched: 2. CDR3 in amino acids: CASSQGTGGGYGYTF. In DNA form, the CDR3 reads TGTGCCAGCAGCCAAGGGACAGGGGGCGGCTATGGCTACACCTTC.

J is TRBJ1-4 and V is TRBV19; D remains unclear. This CDR3 has 15 amino acids. CDR1 is LNHDA and CDR2 is SQIVND in the germline V gene (reference sequence). Trimming cost V 6 bases and J 8 bases, with 19 bases left between them. CDR3 amino acids: CASSLRSPGEEKLFF. CDR3 in DNA: TGTGCCAGTAGCCTCCGGAGCCCCGGGGAAGAAAAACTGTTTTTT.

The gene calls are TRBV27 and TRBJ2-2; D may be TRBD1 (5 bases). CDR1 MNHEY and CDR2 SMNVEV come from the germline V gene (reference sequence). The CDR3 spans 18 residues. The V and J ends lost 5 bases and 4 bases respectively, with 23 bases between them. The CDR3 nucleotides are TGTGCCAGCAGTGTCTTCCCATCAATAGAAGGGGTCACCGGGGAGCTGTTTTTT. It specifies CASSVFPSIEGVTGELFF.

This sequence joins TRBV9 and TRBJ1-1; 7 nucleotides line up with TRBD1. CDR3 length: 17 residues. V was clipped by 0 bases and J by 5 bases; unmatched bases: 13. Germline values: CDR1 SGDLS, CDR2 YYNGEE. CDR3 coding DNA: TGTGCCAGCAGCGTAGGACAGGGAGCGGGTATGATGACTGAAGCTTTCTTT. Its translation: CASSVGQGAGMMTEAFF.

V gene TRBV5-1 combines with J gene TRBJ2-1; tentatively, D is TRBD1 (6 bases). The CDR3 runs 14 residues. The V and J ends lost 1 base and 5 bases respectively, with 10 bases between them. CDR1 and CDR2 from the germline V gene are SGHRS and YFSETQ. CDR3 protein: CASSLTGPNNEQFF. CDR3 coding DNA: TGCGCCAGCAGCTTGACAGGGCCCAACAATGAGCAGTTCTTC.

The chain combines TRBV4-3 with TRBJ2-7; TRBD1 aligns across 8 bases. Germline CDR1 LGHNA, CDR2 YSLEER. The CDR3 runs to 13 residues. The trim removed 1 base at V and 6 bases at J, leaving 2 bases unmatched. CDR3 residues: CASSQAGGAEQYF. In nucleotides, the CDR3 is TGCGCCAGCAGCCAAGCAGGGGGCGCCGAGCAGTACTTC.

The chain joins TRBV19 to TRBJ2-1; 7 nucleotides line up with TRBD2. The CDR3 length is 15 residues. Germline lookup yields CDR1 LNHDA and CDR2 SQIVND (reference sequence). V was clipped by 3 bases and J by 2 bases; unmatched bases: 4. CDR3 sequence (DNA): TGTGCCAGTAGTATGGGAGGGAACGCCTACAATGAGCAGTTCTTC. Translated, it gives CASSMGGNAYNEQFF.

This sequence joins TRBV27 and TRBJ1-5; 10 bases are a match to TRBD1. Germline V CDR1 and CDR2: MNHEY, SMNVEV (reference sequence). There are 15 residues in the CDR3. The V gene end was trimmed by 5 bases and the J gene end by 6 bases; junction bases not matched to a gene: 7. The DNA for the CDR3 is TGTGCCAGCAGTCCCCGACAGGGGGCGATTCAGCCCCAGCATTTT. It translates to CASSPRQGAIQPQHF.

V and J are TRBV16 and TRBJ2-6; D is unclear. Germline lookup yields CDR1 KGHSY and CDR2 FQNENV. The germline V and J ends were trimmed by 5 bases and 2 bases, with 7 bases remaining between them. This CDR3 contains 14 residues. In nucleotides, the CDR3 is TGTGCCAGCAGCGAGGAAGCTGGGGCCAACGTCCTGACTTTC. Encoded protein: CASSEEAGANVLTF.

The gene calls are TRBV19 and TRBJ1-5; D might be TRBD1 (6 bases). Trimming took off 7 bases at V and 2 bases at J, with 6 bases between the two ends. Germline V gene data show CDR1 as LNHDA and CDR2 as SQIVND (reference sequence). The CDR3 contains 12 residues. CDR3 amino acids: CASTGGNQPQHF. For the CDR3, the DNA is TGTGCCAGTACAGGGGGCAATCAGCCCCAGCATTTT.

This sequence joins TRBV5-5 and TRBJ1-1, with D perhaps TRBD1 (6 bases). Germline V gene lookup returns CDR1 SGHKS and CDR2 YYEKEE (reference sequence). Trimming cost V 1 base and J 1 base, with 14 bases left between them. CDR3 length equals 16 residues. CDR3: CASSLSQGSTNTEAFF. CDR3 sequence (DNA): TGTGCCAGCAGCTTGTCACAGGGCTCTACGAACACTGAAGCTTTCTTT. The full variable domain, with the rest looked up from reference TRBV5-5 and TRBJ1-1, is DAGVTQSPTHLIKTRGQQVTLRCSPISGHKSVSWYQQVLGQGPQFIFQYYEKEERGRGNFPDRFSARQFPNYSSELNVNALLLGDSALYLCASSLSQGSTNTEAFFGQGTRLTVV.

V gene TRBV6-5 combines with J gene TRBJ1-6, with D unclear. This CDR3 has 13 residues. The V gene's germline CDR1 is MNHEY and CDR2 SVGAGI. V was clipped by 10 bases and J by 8 bases, with 15 bases between them. The CDR3 bases are TGTGCCACCCAACGGGGATACTATTCACCCCTCCACTTT. It translates to CATQRGYYSPLHF.